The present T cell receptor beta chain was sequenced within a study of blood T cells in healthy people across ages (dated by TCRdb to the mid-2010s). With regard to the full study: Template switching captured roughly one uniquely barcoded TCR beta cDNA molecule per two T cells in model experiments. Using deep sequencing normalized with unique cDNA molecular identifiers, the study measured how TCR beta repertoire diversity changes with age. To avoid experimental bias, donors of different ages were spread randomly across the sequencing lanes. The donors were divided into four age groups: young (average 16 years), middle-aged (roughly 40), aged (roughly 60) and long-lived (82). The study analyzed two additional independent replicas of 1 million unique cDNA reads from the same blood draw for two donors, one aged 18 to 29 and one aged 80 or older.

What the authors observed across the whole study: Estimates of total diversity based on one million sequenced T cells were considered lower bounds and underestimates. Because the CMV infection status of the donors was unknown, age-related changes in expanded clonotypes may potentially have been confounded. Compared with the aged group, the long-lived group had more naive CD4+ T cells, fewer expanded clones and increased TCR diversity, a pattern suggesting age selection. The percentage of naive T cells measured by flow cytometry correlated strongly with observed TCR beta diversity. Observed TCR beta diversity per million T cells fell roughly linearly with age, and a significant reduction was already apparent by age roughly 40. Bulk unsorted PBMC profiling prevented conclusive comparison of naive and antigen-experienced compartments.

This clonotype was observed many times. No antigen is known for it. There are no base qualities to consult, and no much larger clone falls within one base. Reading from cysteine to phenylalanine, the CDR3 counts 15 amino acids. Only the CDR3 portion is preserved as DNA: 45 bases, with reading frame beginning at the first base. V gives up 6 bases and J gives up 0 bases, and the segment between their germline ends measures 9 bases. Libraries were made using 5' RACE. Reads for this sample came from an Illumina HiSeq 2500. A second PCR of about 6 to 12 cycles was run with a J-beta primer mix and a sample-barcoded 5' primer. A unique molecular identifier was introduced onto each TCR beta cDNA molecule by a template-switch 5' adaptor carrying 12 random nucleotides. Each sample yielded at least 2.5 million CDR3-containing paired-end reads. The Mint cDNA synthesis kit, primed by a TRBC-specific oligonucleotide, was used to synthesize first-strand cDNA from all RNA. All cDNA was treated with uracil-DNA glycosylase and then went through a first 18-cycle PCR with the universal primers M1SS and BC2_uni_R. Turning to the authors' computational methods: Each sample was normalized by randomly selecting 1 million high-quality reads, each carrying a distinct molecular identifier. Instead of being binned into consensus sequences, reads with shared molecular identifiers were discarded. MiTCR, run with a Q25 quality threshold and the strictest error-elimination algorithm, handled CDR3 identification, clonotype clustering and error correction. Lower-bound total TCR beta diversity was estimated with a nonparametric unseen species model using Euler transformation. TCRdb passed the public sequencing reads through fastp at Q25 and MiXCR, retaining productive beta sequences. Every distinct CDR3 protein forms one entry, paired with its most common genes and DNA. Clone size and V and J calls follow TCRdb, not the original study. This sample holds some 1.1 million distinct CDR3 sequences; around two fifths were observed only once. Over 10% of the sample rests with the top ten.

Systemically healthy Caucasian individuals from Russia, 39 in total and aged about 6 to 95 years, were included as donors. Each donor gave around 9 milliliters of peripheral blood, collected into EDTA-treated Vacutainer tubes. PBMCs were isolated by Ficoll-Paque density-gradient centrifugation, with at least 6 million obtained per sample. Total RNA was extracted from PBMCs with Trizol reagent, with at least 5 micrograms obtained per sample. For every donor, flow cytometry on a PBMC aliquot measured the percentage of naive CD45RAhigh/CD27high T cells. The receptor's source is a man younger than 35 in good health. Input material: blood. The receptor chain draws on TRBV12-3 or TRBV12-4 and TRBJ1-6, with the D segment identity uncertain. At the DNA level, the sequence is TGTGCCAGCAGCCCCGGCAGCTCCTATAATTCACCCCTCCACTTT. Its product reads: CASSPGSSYNSPLHF.